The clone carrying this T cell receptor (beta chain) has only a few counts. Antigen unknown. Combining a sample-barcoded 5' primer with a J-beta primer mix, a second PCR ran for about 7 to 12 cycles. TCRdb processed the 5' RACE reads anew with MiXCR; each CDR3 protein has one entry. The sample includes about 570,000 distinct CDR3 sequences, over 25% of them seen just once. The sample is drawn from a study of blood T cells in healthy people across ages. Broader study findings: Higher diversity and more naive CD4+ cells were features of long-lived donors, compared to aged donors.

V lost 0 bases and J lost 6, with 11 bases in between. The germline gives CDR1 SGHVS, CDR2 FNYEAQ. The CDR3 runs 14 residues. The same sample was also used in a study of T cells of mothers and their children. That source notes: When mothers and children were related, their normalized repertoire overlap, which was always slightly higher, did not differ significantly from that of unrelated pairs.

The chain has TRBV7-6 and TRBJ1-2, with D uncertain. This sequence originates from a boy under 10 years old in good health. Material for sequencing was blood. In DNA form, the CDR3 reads TGTGCCAGCAGCTTAGCGGGGAAGGGAAATGGCTACACCTTC. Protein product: CASSLAGKGNGYTF.